This TCR beta chain was recorded in a study of patients and donors after allogeneic stem cell transplantation. TCRdb re-analysed the RT-PCR reads in MiXCR, keeping a single row per CDR3 protein. This sample has about 40,000 distinct CDR3 sequences, with under 40% found just once. Germline V gene sequence: CDR1 MGHDK, CDR2 SYGVNS. Trimming stripped 8 bases from V and 5 bases from J, with 15 bases between. The CDR3 contains 13 residues. The sample consisted of blood, either unsorted or a sorted T cell fraction (not recorded which). V is TRBV25-1 and J is TRBJ2-5, with D possibly matching TRBD2 (6 bases). The TCR was taken from a human donor who was either an allogeneic HSCT recipient or a stem cell or donor lymphocyte infusion donor (not recorded which). It is not recorded whose cells these are; they may come from a transplant donor. In nucleotides, the CDR3 is TGTGCCAGCTCACGTGGCGGGACTGAGACCCAGTACTTC. Its protein is CASSRGGTETQYF.